This T cell receptor (beta chain) was identified during a study of OX40 agonist ivuxolimab in advanced cancers. Study overall: The patients' treatment was ivuxolimab, an agonistic anti-OX40 (CD134) antibody. Participants could have had prior anti-PD-1, anti-PD-L1 or anti-CTLA-4 therapy, and less than 45% had some. Ivuxolimab doses were 0.01, 0.1, 0.3, 1.5, 3 or 10 mg/kg every 2 weeks. Whole-study findings and limits: Among T cells, CD8+ cells averaged more expanded clones than CD4+ cells.

This clone has more than one count but fewer than ten. Its antigen is as yet unknown. The repertoire was sequenced with immunoSEQ multiplex PCR; TCRdb's copy has only in-frame clones and lacks some. This sample has about 35,000 clones, with approximately 79% found just once. V was pared by 2 bases and J by 4 bases, with 6 bases between. The V gene's germline CDR1 is SEHNR and CDR2 FQNEAQ (reference sequence). The CDR3 consists of 13 residues. V is TRBV7-9 and J is TRBJ1-5; perhaps TRBD1 as D (5 bases). The material was CD4+ or CD8+ T cells sorted from blood, obtained in a trial of the OX40 agonist ivuxolimab. This receptor was taken from an adult with an advanced solid tumor such as melanoma, head and neck, liver or kidney cancer. CDR3 in amino acids: CASSLQGNQPQHF. The CDR3 DNA sequence: TGTGCCAGCAGCTTACAGGGTAATCAGCCCCAGCATTTT.